The T cell receptor beta chain described here comes from a study of long-term antiretroviral therapy in people with HIV. Study results and limitations: Pre-ART clonal expansion yielded clones that dominated the repertoire at all time points.

A v3.0 immunoSEQ assay was performed at survey level. For each individual sample, sequencing targeted about 35,000-55,000 T-cell genomes. Clones were read by immunoSEQ multiplex PCR, and TCRdb kept only the in-frame ones, dropping some. Among some 28,000 clones, roughly 94% were seen once, and the ten largest hold approximately 2.8%. CDR1 and CDR2 from the germline V gene are SNHLY and FYNNEI. This CDR3 contains 14 residues. Germline trimming cut 9 bases from V and 5 bases from J; bases unmatched to any gene: 10. A remark on this clone: Its target is not known.

Every single participant having HIV got treatment inside the United States. Cryopreserved PBMC samples of about 0.85-11 million cells were used for DNA extraction. V and J are TRBV2 and TRBJ1-2; 9 nucleotides match TRBD1. This sequence was found in a man aged 50-59 years with HIV. This specimen was unsorted PBMCs, taken 5.3 years after starting antiretroviral therapy. CDR3 in amino acids: CASMTYGQGYGYTF. CDR3 sequence (DNA): TGTGCCAGTATGACTTACGGACAGGGGTATGGCTACACCTTC.